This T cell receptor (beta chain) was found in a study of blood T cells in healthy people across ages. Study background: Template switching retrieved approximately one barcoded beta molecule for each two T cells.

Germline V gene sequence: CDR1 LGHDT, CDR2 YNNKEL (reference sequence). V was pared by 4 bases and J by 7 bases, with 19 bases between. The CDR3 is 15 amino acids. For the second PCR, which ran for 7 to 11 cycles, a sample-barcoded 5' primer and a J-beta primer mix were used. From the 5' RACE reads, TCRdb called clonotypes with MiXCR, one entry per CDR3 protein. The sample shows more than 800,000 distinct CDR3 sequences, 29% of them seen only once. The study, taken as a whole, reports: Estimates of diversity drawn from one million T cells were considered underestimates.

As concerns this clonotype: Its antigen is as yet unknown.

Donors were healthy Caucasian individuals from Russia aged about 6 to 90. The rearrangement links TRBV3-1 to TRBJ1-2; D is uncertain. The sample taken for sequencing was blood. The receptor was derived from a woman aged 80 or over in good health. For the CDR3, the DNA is TGTGCCAGCAGCCCCATGGTACAGACCCATGGTGGCTACACCTTC. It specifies CASSPMVQTHGGYTF.